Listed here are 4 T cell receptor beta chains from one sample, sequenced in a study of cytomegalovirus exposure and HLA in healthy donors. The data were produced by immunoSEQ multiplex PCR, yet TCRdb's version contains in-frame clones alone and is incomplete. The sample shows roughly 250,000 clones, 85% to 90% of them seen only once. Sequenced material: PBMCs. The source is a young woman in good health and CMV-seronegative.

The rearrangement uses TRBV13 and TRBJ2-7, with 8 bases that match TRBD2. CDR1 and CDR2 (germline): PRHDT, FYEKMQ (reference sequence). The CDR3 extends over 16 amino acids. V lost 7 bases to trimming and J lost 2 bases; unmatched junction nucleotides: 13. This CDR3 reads CASTVGGEGPTYEQYF. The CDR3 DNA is TGTGCCAGCACCGTCGGGGGGGAGGGACCAACCTACGAGCAGTACTTC.

This CDR3 reads CASRLFQGNYGYTF. DNA of the CDR3: TGTGCAAGTCGCTTATTTCAGGGAAACTATGGCTACACCTTC. The V and J genes are TRBV12-2 and TRBJ1-2; the D call in the table, TRBD1, was not verified against the DNA. TRBV12-2 is a pseudogene locus. The CDR3 is 14 amino acids.

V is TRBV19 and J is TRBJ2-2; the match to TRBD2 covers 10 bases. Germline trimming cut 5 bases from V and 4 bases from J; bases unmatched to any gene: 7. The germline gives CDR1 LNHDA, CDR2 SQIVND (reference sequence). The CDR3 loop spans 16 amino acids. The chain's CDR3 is CASSSIAGGITGELFF. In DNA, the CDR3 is TGTGCCAGTAGTTCAATAGCGGGGGGTATCACCGGGGAGCTGTTTTTT.

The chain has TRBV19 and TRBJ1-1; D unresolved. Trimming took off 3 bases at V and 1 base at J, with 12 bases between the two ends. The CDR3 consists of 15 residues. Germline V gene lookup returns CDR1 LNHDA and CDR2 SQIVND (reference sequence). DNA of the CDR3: TGTGCCAGTAGTATCTTTGACAAAGGGAACACTGAAGCTTTCTTT. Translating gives CASSIFDKGNTEAFF.